This TCR beta chain came from a study of blood T cells in healthy people across ages. This clonotype was picked up a small number of times. Unmatched junction bases numbered 3, after V lost 5 bases and J lost 1 base. CDR1 and CDR2 from the germline V gene are MDHEN and SYDVKM. The CDR3 covers 14 residues. The use of a sample-barcoded 5' primer and a J-beta primer mix characterized a second PCR of roughly 6 to 11 cycles. Each CDR3 protein is one row after TCRdb ran MiXCR on the 5' RACE reads. This sample has approximately 760,000 distinct CDR3 sequences, with around 25% found just once. This sample was also put to use in a study of T cells of mothers and their children.

This chain uses TRBV28 with TRBJ2-5; 8 bases line up with TRBD1. The sequenced sample was blood. This TCR was recovered from a boy younger than 18 in good health. The CDR3: CASSRQGIQETQYF. The CDR3 DNA reads TGTGCCAGCAGTCGACAGGGGATCCAAGAGACCCAGTACTTC.